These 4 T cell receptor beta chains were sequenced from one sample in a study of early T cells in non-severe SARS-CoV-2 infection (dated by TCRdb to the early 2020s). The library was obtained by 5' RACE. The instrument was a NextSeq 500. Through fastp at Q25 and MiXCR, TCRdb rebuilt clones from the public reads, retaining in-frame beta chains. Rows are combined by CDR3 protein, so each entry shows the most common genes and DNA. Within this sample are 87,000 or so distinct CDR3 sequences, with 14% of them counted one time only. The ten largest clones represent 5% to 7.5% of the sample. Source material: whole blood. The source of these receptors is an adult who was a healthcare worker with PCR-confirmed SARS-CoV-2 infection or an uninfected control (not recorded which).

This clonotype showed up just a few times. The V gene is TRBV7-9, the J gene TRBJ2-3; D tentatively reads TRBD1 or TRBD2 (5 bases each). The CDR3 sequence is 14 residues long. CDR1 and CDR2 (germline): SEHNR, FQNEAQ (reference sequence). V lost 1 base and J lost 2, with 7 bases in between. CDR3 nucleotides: TGTGCCAGCAGCTTAGAGGGACCCACAGATACGCAGTATTTT. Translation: CASSLEGPTDTQYF. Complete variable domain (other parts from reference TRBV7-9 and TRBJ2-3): DTGVSQNPRHKITKRGQNVTFRCDPISEHNRLYWYRQTLGQGPEFLTYFQNEAQLEKSRLLSDRFSAERPKGSFSTLEIQRTEQGDSAMYLCASSLEGPTDTQYFGPGTRLTVL.

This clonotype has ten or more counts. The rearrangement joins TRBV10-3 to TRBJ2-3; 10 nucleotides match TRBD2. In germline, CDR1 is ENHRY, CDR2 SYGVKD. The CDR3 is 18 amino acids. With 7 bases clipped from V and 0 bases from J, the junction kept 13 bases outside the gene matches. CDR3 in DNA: TGTGCCATCAAAGTCGGGAGCGGGGGGGCTTTTAGCACAGATACGCAGTATTTT. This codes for CAIKVGSGGAFSTDTQYF.

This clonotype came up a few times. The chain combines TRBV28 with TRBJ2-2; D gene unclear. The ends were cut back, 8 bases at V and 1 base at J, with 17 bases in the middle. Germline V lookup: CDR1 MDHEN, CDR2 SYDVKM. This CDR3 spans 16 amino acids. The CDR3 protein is CASRNSEKGNTGELFF. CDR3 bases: TGTGCCAGCCGAAATTCAGAGAAGGGGAACACCGGGGAGCTGTTTTTT.

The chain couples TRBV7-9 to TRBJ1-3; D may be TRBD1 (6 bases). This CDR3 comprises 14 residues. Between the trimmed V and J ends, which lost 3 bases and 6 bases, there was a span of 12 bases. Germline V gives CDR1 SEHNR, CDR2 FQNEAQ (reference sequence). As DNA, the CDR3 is TGTGCCAGCAGCTTTGGGGGCCTCGCAAACACCATATATTTT. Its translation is CASSFGGLANTIYF.